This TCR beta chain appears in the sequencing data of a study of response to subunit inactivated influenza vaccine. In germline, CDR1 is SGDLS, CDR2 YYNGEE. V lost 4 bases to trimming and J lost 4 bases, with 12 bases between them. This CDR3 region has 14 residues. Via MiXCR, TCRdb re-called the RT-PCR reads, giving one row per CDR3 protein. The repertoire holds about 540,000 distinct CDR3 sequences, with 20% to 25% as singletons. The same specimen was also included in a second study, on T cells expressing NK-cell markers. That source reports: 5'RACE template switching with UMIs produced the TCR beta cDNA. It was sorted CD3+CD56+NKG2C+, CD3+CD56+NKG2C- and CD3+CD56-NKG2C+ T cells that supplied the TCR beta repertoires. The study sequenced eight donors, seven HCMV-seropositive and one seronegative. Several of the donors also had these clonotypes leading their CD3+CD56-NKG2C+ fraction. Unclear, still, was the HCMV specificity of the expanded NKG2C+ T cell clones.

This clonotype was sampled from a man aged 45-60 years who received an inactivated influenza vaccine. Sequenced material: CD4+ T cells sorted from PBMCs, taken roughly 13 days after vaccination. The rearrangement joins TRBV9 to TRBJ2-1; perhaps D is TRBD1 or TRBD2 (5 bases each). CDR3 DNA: TGTGCCAGCAGCCCCCGGGGCGATTACAATGAGCAGTTCTTC. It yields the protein CASSPRGDYNEQFF.